These 21 T cell receptor beta chains were all obtained from the same sample, sequenced in a study of OX40 agonist ivuxolimab in advanced cancers. Produced via immunoSEQ multiplex PCR; TCRdb's table is partial and in-frame only. The sample has approximately 17,000 clones, roughly 80% seen once; the top ten hold roughly 44%. Sample: CD4+ or CD8+ T cells sorted from blood, taken in a trial of the OX40 agonist ivuxolimab. The source of these receptors is an adult with an advanced solid tumor such as melanoma, head and neck, liver or kidney cancer.

This clone occurred once. This chain joins TRBV6-6 and TRBJ1-2; D not resolved. The CDR3 is made up of 15 amino acids. V lost 0 bases, J lost 2 bases, and 10 bases lay in between. Germline V gene data show CDR1 as MNHNY and CDR2 as SVGAGI (reference sequence). CDR3 sequence reads: CASSYSKGGNYGYTF. In DNA, the CDR3 is TGTGCCAGCAGTTACTCAAAGGGAGGGAACTATGGCTACACCTTC.

The CDR3 coding sequence is TGTGCCATCAGTGAGTCCGGCGGCCTCGACCCCCTCCACTTT. Amino acid sequence: CAISESGGLDPLHF. V gene TRBV10-3 combines with J gene TRBJ1-6; D not resolved. V lost 0 bases, J lost 13 bases, and 13 bases lay in between. In germline, CDR1 is ENHRY, CDR2 SYGVKD. This CDR3 has 14 residues.

This chain joins TRBV5-1 and TRBJ1-1; D is unclear. V dropped 7 bases and J dropped 11 bases, with 15 bases sitting between them. Germline CDR1 reads SGHRS; CDR2 reads YFSETQ. The CDR3 consists of 11 residues. The CDR3 sequence is CASREGVWAFF. CDR3 nucleotide sequence: TGCGCCAGCCGGGAGGGCGTGTGGGCTTTCTTT.

This chain connects TRBV11-2 to TRBJ2-5; D remains unclear. Looked up from germline, CDR1 is SGHAT and CDR2 is FQNNGV. The CDR3 is 16 residues long. Trimming cost V 0 bases and J 0 bases, with 11 bases left between them. In DNA, the CDR3 is TGTGCCAGCAGCTTAGAGATGGAGACGTACCAAGAGACCCAGTACTTC. Translation gives CASSLEMETYQETQYF.

A remark on this clone: The sample has other DNA sequences that encode this CDR3 too. CDR3 sequence: CASSEGVSYEQYF. The CDR3 nucleotides read TGTGCCAGCAGTGAGGGGGTGAGCTACGAGCAGTACTTC. The chain links TRBV2 to TRBJ2-7; D may be TRBD1 or TRBD2 (5 bases each). The V gene's germline CDR1 is SNHLY and CDR2 FYNNEI. CDR3 length: 13 residues. V lost 3 bases and J lost 3, with 9 bases in between.

This chain links TRBV6-1 with TRBJ2-7, with 14 nucleotides matching TRBD2. The CDR3 is 15 amino acids. The germline V gene encodes CDR1 MNHNS and CDR2 SASEGT. Trimming took 3 bases from V and 2 from J; bases not matched to a gene: 0. The CDR3 spells CASSETSGGAYEQYF. The CDR3 DNA sequence: TGTGCCAGCAGTGAGACTAGCGGGGGGGCCTACGAGCAGTACTTC.

J is TRBJ2-1 and V is TRBV15; D could derive from TRBD1 or TRBD2 (5 bases each). The CDR3 is 15 residues long. From germline, CDR1 is LNHNV and CDR2 YYDKDF (reference sequence). The V end lost 2 bases, the J end lost 6 bases, and 14 bases lay between the germline ends. CDR3 in amino acids: CATSRTGTSLNEQFF. The CDR3 DNA follows: TGTGCCACCAGCAGAACCGGGACCAGCCTCAATGAGCAGTTCTTC.

The chain couples TRBV19 to TRBJ2-1; the D gene is possibly TRBD2 (6 bases). V lost 3 bases and J 8 bases, leaving 11 bases between the germline ends. CDR3 length: 13 amino acids. Germline CDR1 LNHDA, CDR2 SQIVND (reference sequence). Here the CDR3 reads CASSIWGVYEQFF. The DNA for the CDR3 is TGTGCCAGTAGTATTTGGGGGGTCTATGAGCAGTTCTTC.

CDR3 region: CATSRVRAGDGYEQYF. DNA of the CDR3: TGTGCCACCAGCAGAGTTAGGGCAGGGGATGGCTACGAGCAGTACTTC. The J gene is TRBJ2-7, the V gene TRBV15; possible D gene TRBD1, 6 bases. Trimming stripped 1 base from V and 3 bases from J, with 16 bases between. Germline V gene data show CDR1 as LNHNV and CDR2 as YYDKDF (reference sequence). CDR3 size: 16 residues.

In this sample, this clone turned up a few times. The chain is built from TRBV6-5 and TRBJ2-7; D is ambiguous. Germline V gene sequence: CDR1 MNHEY, CDR2 SVGAGI. Trimming removed 0 bases from V and 3 bases from J, with 9 bases in between. The CDR3 is 14 amino acids. The CDR3 sequence is CASSYSGEHYEQYF. The DNA of the CDR3 is TGTGCCAGCAGTTACTCGGGTGAACACTACGAGCAGTACTTC.

This chain uses TRBV28 with TRBJ2-1; TRBD1 matches 11 bases. Germline values: CDR1 MDHEN, CDR2 SYDVKM. J gave up 10 bases and V 6 bases, and 26 bases lay outside the gene matches. This CDR3 has 20 amino acids. The CDR3 DNA follows: TGTGCCAGCAGGGTAGAATGGATCGGGGAGAGGACAGGGGGCCTTGGGGAGCAGTTCTTC. Translating gives CASRVEWIGERTGGLGEQFF.

The rearrangement links TRBV28 to TRBJ2-3; TRBD2 matches 11 bases. Germline trimming cut 5 bases from V and 3 bases from J; bases unmatched to any gene: 7. Germline values: CDR1 MDHEN, CDR2 SYDVKM. The CDR3 contains 16 residues. The CDR3 here is CASSLVAGGLTDTQYF. In DNA, the CDR3 is TGTGCCAGCAGTCTCGTAGCGGGGGGGCTTACAGATACGCAGTATTTT.

The chain uses TRBV4-3 and TRBJ2-3; weak D call: TRBD2 (5 bases). The CDR3 is made up of 14 amino acids. The ends were cut back, 4 bases at V and 0 bases at J, with 8 bases in the middle. Looked up from germline, CDR1 is LGHNA and CDR2 is YSLEER. The CDR3, as DNA: TGCGCCAGCAGCCGAGGGCCTAGCACAGATACGCAGTATTTT. Its translation is CASSRGPSTDTQYF.

This clone appeared once. The chain carries TRBV27 and TRBJ2-1; TRBD1 might be the D (5 bases). The CDR3 runs 19 residues. Trimming removed 4 bases at V and 1 base at J, with 23 bases between. Germline assignment: CDR1 MNHEY and CDR2 SMNVEV (reference sequence). The CDR3 sequence is CASSSLMFGQGPSYNEQFF. Written as DNA, the CDR3 is TGTGCCAGCAGTTCTCTTATGTTTGGTCAGGGCCCTTCCTACAATGAGCAGTTCTTC.

The chain has TRBV27 and TRBJ2-3; D is undetermined. The CDR3 sequence is 12 residues long. Trimming removed 6 bases from V and 5 bases from J, with 9 bases in between. Germline V CDR1 and CDR2: MNHEY, SMNVEV (reference sequence). The CDR3 nucleotides read TGTGCCAGCAGCCCTCCCGAAGATACGCAGTATTTT. Protein product: CASSPPEDTQYF.

The chain combines TRBV9 with TRBJ1-6; no definite D call. Germline loops: CDR1 SGDLS, CDR2 YYNGEE. The CDR3 contains 14 residues. Trimming took 4 bases from V and 14 from J, leaving 19 bases between them. The CDR3 region has the DNA TGTGCCAGCAGCCCACAAGGGCCCCCTTTTTCCCTCCACTTT. This encodes CASSPQGPPFSLHF. Based on the CDR3 plus reference TRBV9 and TRBJ1-6, the full variable domain is DSGVTQTPKHLITATGQRVTLRCSPRSGDLSVYWYQQSLDQGLQFLIQYYNGEERAKGNILERFSAQQFPDLHSELNLSSLELGDSALYFCASSPQGPPFSLHFGNGTRLTVT.

The J gene is TRBJ2-5, the V gene TRBV10-3, with 11 nucleotides matching TRBD2. Germline CDR1 and CDR2: ENHRY and SYGVKD. V was pared by 3 bases and J by 1 base, with 10 bases of the junction left unmatched. This CDR3 comprises 18 residues. The CDR3 is CAISDRKLAGAVQETQYF. In DNA form, the CDR3 reads TGTGCCATCAGTGACCGTAAACTAGCGGGGGCCGTCCAAGAGACCCAGTACTTC.

The rearrangement uses TRBV28 and TRBJ2-1; 7 positions agree with TRBD1. V gave up 5 bases and J gave up 1 base; unmatched junction bases: 11. Per the germline V gene, CDR1 is MDHEN and CDR2 is SYDVKM. This CDR3 region has 17 residues. The CDR3 protein is CASSPPLQGTSYNEQFF. The CDR3 coding sequence is TGTGCCAGCAGTCCCCCCCTACAGGGGACGTCCTACAATGAGCAGTTCTTC. The entire variable domain, with the rest obtained from reference TRBV28 and TRBJ2-1, is as follows: DVKVTQSSRYLVKRTGEKVFLECVQDMDHENMFWYRQDPGLGLRLIYFSYDVKMKEKGDIPEGYSVSREKKERFSLILESASTNQTSMYLCASSPPLQGTSYNEQFFGPGTRLTVL.

The chain links TRBV29-1 to TRBJ1-3; D unclear. The CDR3 loop spans 13 amino acids. V was shortened by 6 bases and J by 4 bases, with 13 bases between the two germline ends. Germline V gene lookup returns CDR1 SQVTM and CDR2 ANQGSEA. CDR3 in amino acids: CSVPWGEGNTIYF. DNA of the CDR3: TGCAGCGTCCCTTGGGGTGAAGGAAACACCATATATTTT.

Remarks on this clone: At one end the junction does not follow the germline gene, possibly because of a read error. The same CDR3 can be traced to other DNA sequences in this sample. J is TRBJ1-1 and V is TRBV5-1; 9 nucleotides agree with TRBD1. This CDR3 has 15 amino acids. Germline-derived CDR1 and CDR2 are SGHRS and YFSETQ. CDR3 loop: CASSPTGGMNTEAFF. In DNA form, the CDR3 reads TGCGCCAGCAGCCCGACAGGGGGTATGAACACTGAGGCTTTCTTT.

The genes are TRBV6-6 and TRBJ2-7; no definite D call. V lost 6 bases, J lost 2 bases, and 20 bases lay in between. Germline assignment: CDR1 MNHNY and CDR2 SVGAGI (reference sequence). The CDR3 extends over 16 amino acids. CDR3 region: CASSYQEMGWAYEQYF. The CDR3 DNA sequence: TGTGCCAGCAGCTACCAAGAGATGGGTTGGGCCTACGAGCAGTACTTC.